This passage covers 7 T cell receptor beta chains from one sample sequenced in a study of tumor and adjacent non-tumor tissue in lung cancer. TCRbeta libraries were built with three rounds of nested PCR, modified from ARM-PCR. TCRdb re-analysed the multiplex PCR reads in MiXCR, keeping a single row per CDR3 protein. The sample has 110,000 or so distinct CDR3 sequences, about 61% seen once. This sample's RNA came from whole unsorted tissue. Distant lung tissue was collected more than 3 cm away from the tumor edge. Sample: distant non-tumor lung tissue. All receptors derive from a man aged 55 to 70 with non-small cell lung cancer.

This clonotype showed up just a few times. Being one base from a much bigger clone, this may be a read error. The rearrangement joins TRBV10-1 to TRBJ2-3, with D possibly called TRBD1 or TRBD2 (5 bases each). The CDR3 length is 12 residues. Germline V gives CDR1 WNHNN, CDR2 SYGVQD (reference sequence). CDR3 DNA: TGCACCAGCAGTGAGGGGACAGATACGCAGTATTTT. It specifies CTSSEGTDTQYF.

For this clonotype: Germline and junction disagree at one end, which may indicate a read error. This rearrangement joins TRBV6-6 to TRBJ1-1; D unresolved. This CDR3 has 14 residues. CDR1 and CDR2 (germline): MNHNY, SVGAGI (reference sequence). DNA for the CDR3: TGTGCCAGCAGGCCATGGCAGGAGAACACTGAAGTTTTCTTT. The encoded protein is CASRPWQENTEVFF.

This clonotype came up many times. This chain links TRBV4-2 with TRBJ1-2, with TRBD1 identical over 9 bases. Germline CDR1 is LGHNA and CDR2 is YNFKEQ. The CDR3 spans 15 residues. Germline trimming cut 2 bases from V and 2 bases from J; bases unmatched to any gene: 3. CDR3 sequence (DNA): TGTGCCAGCAGCCAATCGACAGGGGGAAACTATGGCTACACCTTC. Amino acid sequence: CASSQSTGGNYGYTF.

Many counts were recorded for this clonotype. The chain recombines TRBV12-3 or TRBV12-4 with TRBJ2-3, with a possible D match to TRBD2 (6 bases). The CDR3 has 16 amino acids. V shed 5 bases and J shed 3 bases, with 18 bases lying between them. CDR3 DNA: TGTGCCAGCAGTCCGCGCGGGACCTCAACGACAGATACGCAGTATTTT. It yields the protein CASSPRGTSTTDTQYF.

For this clonotype: The junction does not match germline at one end; this may be a read error. The chain links TRBV4-2 to TRBJ2-1, with D hard to call. Germline loops: CDR1 LGHNA, CDR2 YNFKEQ. The CDR3 loop spans 15 amino acids. CDR3 DNA: TGTGCCAGCAGCCAAGTGGTTGACGGCCACAATGAGGAGTTCTTC. Amino acids: CASSQVVDGHNEEFF.

Details on this clonotype: The CDR3 end shows no conserved phenylalanine or tryptophan, and so a read error is likely. This chain uses TRBV6-5 with TRBJ1-2; D may be TRBD1 (6 bases). Per the germline V gene, CDR1 is MNHEY and CDR2 is SVGAGI. The length of the CDR3 is 15 residues. The CDR3 sequence: CASSSPRGANYRYTS. CDR3 in DNA: TGTGCCAGCAGCAGCCCCCGGGGGGCTAACTATCGCTACACCTCC.

Notes on this clonotype: An end of the junction differs from the germline gene, which may be a read error. V gene TRBV6-1 combines with J gene TRBJ2-3; tentatively, D is TRBD2 (5 bases). There are 13 residues in the CDR3. Germline loops: CDR1 MNHNS, CDR2 SASEGT. The DNA for the CDR3 is TGCACCAGCAATATTGTCCGCGGGGATACGCAGTATTTT. Residues: CTSNIVRGDTQYF.